This T cell receptor (beta chain) was identified in a study of identical twins. The count of this clonotype is one. Its target is unknown. Findings and caveats of the study: Cord blood beta clonotypes present at high abundance carried fewer insertions; no such pattern appeared in memory repertoires. Twins showed weaker excess sharing in their beta out-of-frame sequences. Zero-insertion results could be subject to partial confounding by invariant MAIT and iNKT cells.

The CDR3 has 15 residues. Germline V gene lookup returns CDR1 SGHRS and CDR2 YFSETQ. V dropped 2 bases and J dropped 9 bases, with 15 bases sitting between them. TCRdb ran MiXCR on the 5' RACE reads and lists one entry per CDR3 protein. Counted here are a few hundred thousand distinct CDR3 sequences, less than 20% occurring once; the ten biggest clones make up about 12%. Sequences were obtained from naive T cells sorted from blood. The chain has TRBV5-1 and TRBJ1-6; D is perhaps TRBD1 (6 bases). The receptor's source is a man aged 50 or older in good health. The CDR3 DNA reads as TGCGCCAGCAGCTTACCAGGGGCGAGCGGTTCACCCCTCCACTTT. Translated, it gives CASSLPGASGSPLHF.